The subject of this entry is one TCR beta chain. Germline CDR1 reads KGHSH; CDR2 reads LQKENI. V was cut by 4 bases and J by 2 bases, with 23 bases left in between. The CDR3 contains 18 residues. These data are taken from a study of blood T cell repertoires in COVID-19. For the study at large: The analysed material was cDNA or gDNA that came from T cells, B-cell-depleted T cells, or PBMCs.

Participant reports of clinical history set cohort assignment. Per the study methods: Scientists estimated how many nucleated cells there were by amplifying reference gene primers. The repertoire was sequenced with immunoSEQ multiplex PCR; TCRdb's copy has only in-frame clones and lacks some. Clone size and the V and J calls come from that table; the DNA yielded D and trimming. The sample carries more than 200,000 clones, roughly 91% recorded once. The chain couples TRBV18 to TRBJ1-2; D ambiguous. This receptor was obtained from a woman in her twenties or thirties with acute COVID-19. The sequencing sample was made of PBMCs or T cells enriched from blood (not recorded which). CDR3 nucleotide sequence: TGTGCCAGCTCACTAACGGCGTTGGTTCAGGTTGGCAACTATGGCTACACCTTC. This sequence encodes CASSLTALVQVGNYGYTF.